The rows below give T cell receptor beta chains drawn from one sample of a study of blood T cell repertoires in COVID-19. The assay was immunoSEQ multiplex PCR, and TCRdb's table has in-frame clones only and misses some. The sample records over 300,000 clones, 90% being singletons. The sample consisted of peripheral blood. The receptor source for this set is a man between 18 and 35 years old with active or convalescent COVID-19. CDR3s leave out the opening cysteine and the closing phenylalanine or tryptophan.

cdr3_aa: ATSSETNTGELF; v_call: TRBV24-1
cdr3_aa: ASSYKVLRGGETQY; v_call: TRBV6-5
cdr3_aa: ATSNQGRDIQY; v_call: TRBV15
cdr3_aa: ASSQDFNSNQPQH; v_call: TRBV4-1
cdr3_aa: ASSPWEGQGNSPLH; v_call: TRBV18
cdr3_aa: ASSLSGTGNGYT; v_call: TRBV27
cdr3_aa: ASSLSGTGVRSGQPQH; v_call: TRBV28
cdr3_aa: ASSSTGGLTNEKLF; v_call: TRBV5-1
cdr3_aa: ASSPGTANTEAF; v_call: TRBV5-1
cdr3_aa: ATSPLQGHNNEQF; v_call: TRBV24-1
cdr3_aa: ASSEAGRTQETQY; v_call: TRBV2
cdr3_aa: ASSQQGKGTEAF; v_call: TRBV5-1
cdr3_aa: ASSPMGQGHEQY; v_call: TRBV18
cdr3_aa: ASSQGWRGGGGYT; v_call: TRBV7-2
cdr3_aa: ASSQEKASGGPFSYNEQF; v_call: TRBV4-2
cdr3_aa: SVARLAGGTAGELF; v_call: TRBV29-1
cdr3_aa: ASSLRQGAQPQH; v_call: TRBV28
cdr3_aa: ASRYKPRAPYNEQF; v_call: TRBV27
cdr3_aa: ASSQGPARAAKNIQY; v_call: TRBV3-1/TRBV3-2
cdr3_aa: ASSPSTGNQPQH; v_call: TRBV7-2
cdr3_aa: ASSDDRSNTYEQY; v_call: TRBV9
cdr3_aa: ASSPTTGTGGSGNTIY; v_call: TRBV5-1
cdr3_aa: ASSVAQGVGYT; v_call: TRBV9
cdr3_aa: ASSLSAGGLSPLH; v_call: TRBV7-3
cdr3_aa: ASRTATNEKLF; v_call: TRBV28
cdr3_aa: ASKRGAFYEQY; v_call: TRBV12-3/TRBV12-4
cdr3_aa: ASSYSRGGAEQF; v_call: TRBV6-5
cdr3_aa: ASSYAGYYEQY; v_call: TRBV6-6
cdr3_aa: ASSLQGHPGGTGELF; v_call: TRBV18
cdr3_aa: ASSEGLAPGELF; v_call: TRBV7-9
cdr3_aa: ASSLARGTGELF; v_call: TRBV11-2
cdr3_aa: ASSQVNYGYT; v_call: TRBV11-2
cdr3_aa: ASSLGVSGRTTDTQY; v_call: TRBV7-7
cdr3_aa: ASSSPSGDRYEQY; v_call: TRBV6-5
cdr3_aa: ASSYSRDTEAF; v_call: TRBV6-5
cdr3_aa: ASSFPGLETQY; v_call: TRBV11-2
cdr3_aa: ASSTTGQQLRDTQY; v_call: TRBV7-3
cdr3_aa: ASNPGTGVPDTQY; v_call: TRBV19
cdr3_aa: ASSKGVGDTEAF; v_call: TRBV11-3
cdr3_aa: ASSQDSTSGRAGTGELF; v_call: TRBV4-3
cdr3_aa: ASSSQGGEYSTDTQY; v_call: TRBV19
cdr3_aa: ASTDREKLF; v_call: TRBV12-3/TRBV12-4
cdr3_aa: ASWTSGGAKGEQY; v_call: TRBV28